The T cell receptor beta chain under discussion was sequenced for a study of human thymus T cells. For this clone: Its antigen is unidentified.

No fixed cell number was used; all available blood leukocytes supplied DNA. Study results and limitations: Repertoires sampled from thymus and blood appeared biased in V and J gene usage.

The germline V gene has CDR1 LNHDA and CDR2 SQIVND (reference sequence). V lost 4 bases, J lost 4 bases, and 10 bases lay in between. The CDR3 consists of 13 residues. Sequenced by immunoSEQ multiplex PCR; TCRdb stores in-frame clones only, minus some. The data show some 40,000 clones, about 94% seen once. The source of this sequence is a boy under two years old with a congenital heart defect but otherwise immunologically healthy. The source material was blood. This chain joins TRBV19 and TRBJ1-1; possibly TRBD1 for D (5 bases). CDR3 loop: CASSKGRGTEAFF. In nucleotides, the CDR3 is TGTGCCAGTAGTAAAGGGAGGGGCACTGAAGCTTTCTTT.